Included here is one T cell receptor (beta chain) sequence, with context. Its antigen is not known. These data come from a study of Ad26.COV2.S vaccination and SARS-CoV-2 variants. Whole-study context: Intramuscularly, Ad26.COV2.S was given either once or twice, 56 days apart.

Study-wide results and caveats: Reportedly, after vaccination the spike-specific CD8+ and CD4+ T cell responses displayed substantial breadth. Total T cell responses were possibly underestimated by TCR breadth and depth analyses.

Assay: immunoSEQ multiplex PCR; the TCRdb copy retains only in-frame clones and omits some. The table lists nearly 400,000 clones, about nine tenths of them singletons. CDR3 length: 12 amino acids. Germline assignment: CDR1 SNHLY and CDR2 FYNNEI. Trimming took 6 bases from V and 6 from J, leaving 12 bases between them. Treatment described: around 19 received Ad26.COV2.S at low or high dose, single or two shots; several received placebo; per-sample allocation not given. On day 63 after the first injection, vaccine and placebo recipients gave samples. The TCR was taken from a person aged 18 to 65 who received the Ad26.COV2.S COVID-19 vaccine or a placebo. Sequenced material: peripheral blood, taken in a trial of Ad26.COV2.S vaccine versus placebo. The chain links TRBV2 to TRBJ2-7; D is possibly TRBD2 (6 bases). CDR3 in amino acids: CASRGGPSEQYF. The CDR3 bases are TGTGCCAGCAGGGGGGGACCAAGCGAGCAGTACTTC.